The 28 T cell receptor beta chains given below trace back to one sample, sequenced in a study of cytomegalovirus exposure and HLA in healthy donors. Vbeta (60) and Jbeta (13) primers were used in the PCR. Here immunoSEQ multiplex PCR was the method, and the copy in TCRdb shows in-frame clones only, minus some. Among 100,000 to 150,000 clones, roughly 85% were seen once, and the ten largest hold more than 3.5%. Sequenced material: PBMCs. These receptor sequences come from a woman aged 35 to 49 in good health and CMV-seropositive.

This clone was counted once. The chain combines TRBV7-6 with TRBJ1-1; no reliable D call. The CDR3 length is 16 residues. Trimming shortened V by 5 bases and J by 1 base, and 17 bases separated the two germline ends. Germline V CDR1 and CDR2: SGHVS, FNYEAQ. In DNA form, the CDR3 reads TGTGCCAGCAGCCCCCGGTCCGGGGTTGGGAACACTGAAGCTTTCTTT. As protein: CASSPRSGVGNTEAFF.

In its sample, this clone was seen a few times. V and J are TRBV5-1 and TRBJ1-1; 7 bases are shared with TRBD1. Trimming removed 1 base from V and 1 base from J; junction bases left unmatched: 1. The CDR3 covers 14 residues. The germline V gene encodes CDR1 SGHRS and CDR2 YFSETQ. CDR3 amino acids: CASSLTGANTEAFF. The CDR3 coding sequence is TGCGCCAGCAGCTTGACAGGGGCGAACACTGAAGCTTTCTTT.

Concerning this clone itself: A read error may produce the germline difference seen at one junction end. This chain joins TRBV29-1 and TRBJ1-2, with a tentative D call TRBD1 (5 bases). CDR1 and CDR2 (germline): SQVTM, ANQGSEA. The length of the CDR3 is 15 residues. The CDR3 region is CSVEPGQDTNYGHTF. The CDR3 DNA reads TGCAGCGTTGAACCTGGACAAGACACTAACTATGGCCACACCTTC. The complete variable domain, with remaining parts taken from reference TRBV29-1 and TRBJ1-2, reads SAVISQKPSRDICQRGTSLTIQCQVDSQVTMMFWYRQQPGQSLTLIATANQGSEATYESGFVIDKFPISRPNLTFSTLTVSNMSPEDSSIYLCSVEPGQDTNYGHTFGSGTRLTVV.

This clone was picked up a small number of times. The rearrangement uses TRBV7-9 and TRBJ2-5, with 12 nucleotides matching TRBD2. CDR1 SEHNR and CDR2 FQNEAQ come from the germline V gene (reference sequence). The CDR3 spans 16 residues. With V trimmed by 5 bases and J by 1 base, 5 bases remained unmatched. This chain's CDR3 is CASSPWTSGTQETQYF. Written as DNA, the CDR3 is TGTGCCAGCAGCCCCTGGACTAGCGGGACCCAAGAGACCCAGTACTTC.

The chain has TRBV7-2 and TRBJ1-1; no firm D call. The length of the CDR3 is 14 residues. Germline V gene sequence: CDR1 SGHTA, CDR2 FQGNSA. V lost 3 bases and J 3 bases, leaving 11 bases between the germline ends. This CDR3 reads CASSFSGKYTEAFF. In DNA form, the CDR3 reads TGTGCCAGCAGCTTCTCCGGGAAATACACTGAAGCTTTCTTT. Full variable domain (outside the CDR3, taken from reference TRBV7-2 and TRBJ1-1): GAGVSQSPSNKVTEKGKDVELRCDPISGHTALYWYRQSLGQGLEFLIYFQGNSAPDKSGLPSDRFSAERTGGSVSTLTIQRTQQEDSAVYLCASSFSGKYTEAFFGQGTRLTVV.

CDR3 sequence reads: CASSSLGQGPASSGNTIYF. In DNA form, the CDR3 reads TGTGCCAGCAGTTCCTTAGGACAGGGGCCCGCGAGCTCTGGAAACACCATATATTTT. The V gene is TRBV28, the J gene TRBJ1-3; 9 nucleotides match TRBD1. Germline lookup yields CDR1 MDHEN and CDR2 SYDVKM. The CDR3 runs to 19 residues. Losses at the gene ends were 4 bases for V and 0 bases for J; bases not matched to a gene: 13.

This clone appeared a single time. Relative to the germline gene, one junction end is altered; a read error may explain this. V is TRBV7-9 and J is TRBJ1-2; maybe TRBD1 (6 bases). Germline CDR1 reads SEHNR; CDR2 reads FQNEAQ (reference sequence). This CDR3 spans 12 amino acids. CDR3 region: CSSSNTGIGYTF. The CDR3 region has the DNA TGTTCCAGCAGCAACACAGGGATAGGCTACACCTTC. The complete variable domain, with remaining parts taken from reference TRBV7-9 and TRBJ1-2, reads DTGVSQNPRHKITKRGQNVTFRCDPISEHNRLYWYRQTLGQGPEFLTYFQNEAQLEKSRLLSDRFSAERPKGSFSTLEIQRTEQGDSAMYLCSSSNTGIGYTFGSGTRLTVV.

The chain employs TRBV6-5 and TRBJ2-7, with a tentative D call TRBD1 (6 bases). Germline CDR1 and CDR2: MNHEY and SVGAGI. The CDR3 covers 13 residues. V lost 1 base to trimming and J lost 5 bases, with 9 bases between them. The CDR3 nucleotides read TGTGCCAGCAGTTACTTGACAGGTGACGAGCAGTACTTC. Its protein product is CASSYLTGDEQYF.

The gene calls are TRBV19 and TRBJ2-7, with D unresolved. V gave up 1 base and J gave up 6 bases, with 10 bases separating them. Germline assignment: CDR1 LNHDA and CDR2 SQIVND (reference sequence). This CDR3 region has 13 residues. The CDR3 DNA follows: TGTGCCAGTAGTATAGCCAGGCCCCTCGAGCAGTACTTC. Protein sequence: CASSIARPLEQYF.

V gene TRBV5-4 combines with J gene TRBJ2-3; TRBD2 matches at 14 bases. This CDR3 has 15 amino acids. J was trimmed by 8 bases and V by 2 bases; bases with no gene match: 4. CDR1 and CDR2 from the germline V gene are SGHNT and YYREEE (reference sequence). The CDR3 here is CASSLGLAGGGTQYF. The CDR3 DNA reads as TGTGCCAGCAGCTTAGGACTAGCGGGAGGAGGTACGCAGTATTTT.

The V gene is TRBV9, the J gene TRBJ1-1; TRBD1 matches 7 bases. CDR3 length: 14 residues. V lost 0 bases, J lost 4 bases, and 3 bases stayed unmatched. CDR1 and CDR2 from the germline V gene are SGDLS and YYNGEE. The CDR3 sequence: CASSVEGAGTEAFF. DNA for the CDR3: TGTGCCAGCAGCGTAGAGGGGGCCGGCACTGAAGCTTTCTTT.

The chain carries TRBV30 and TRBJ1-2; no clear D. The CDR3 is 12 residues long. Trimming cost V 4 bases and J 7 bases, with 13 bases left between them. Germline V gives CDR1 GTSNPN, CDR2 SVGIG (reference sequence). The CDR3 coding sequence is TGTGCCTGGACACCCACGATCGGTGGCTACACCTTC. Amino acid sequence: CAWTPTIGGYTF.

This chain connects TRBV5-1 to TRBJ1-3; 8 nucleotides align to TRBD1. V shed 2 bases, J shed 2 bases, and the junction held 9 bases outside the gene matches. The CDR3 consists of 17 residues. Germline V lookup: CDR1 SGHRS, CDR2 YFSETQ. CDR3 sequence reads: CASSLTGGSNPGNTIYF. CDR3 sequence (DNA): TGCGCCAGCAGCTTAACAGGGGGTAGCAACCCTGGAAACACCATATATTTT.

This clone was observed a few times. The chain combines TRBV30 with TRBJ1-5, with unresolved D. V was shortened by 0 bases and J by 8 bases, with 11 bases between the two germline ends. CDR1 is GTSNPN, CDR2 SVGIG, per germline (reference sequence). This CDR3 is 13 amino acids long. The CDR3 DNA sequence: TGTGCCTGGAGTGTACTGGGCGGGGAGCCCCAGCATTTT. It is translated as CAWSVLGGEPQHF.

V gene TRBV9 combines with J gene TRBJ2-5, with a weak D call TRBD2 (5 bases). Germline V lookup: CDR1 SGDLS, CDR2 YYNGEE. Trimming took off 3 bases at V and 4 bases at J, with 19 bases between the two ends. The CDR3 runs 16 residues. CDR3 residues: CASSAHRTGIGETQYF. The CDR3 DNA reads as TGTGCCAGCAGCGCCCACCGGACGGGGATTGGAGAGACCCAGTACTTC.

The chain is built from TRBV15 and TRBJ1-5; D is possibly TRBD1 (6 bases). There are 16 residues in the CDR3. Germline loops: CDR1 LNHNV, CDR2 YYDKDF (reference sequence). Trimming pared 4 bases from V and 0 bases from J, leaving 13 bases between. CDR3 sequence reads: CATSKGQPYSNQPQHF. In nucleotides, the CDR3 is TGTGCCACCAGCAAAGGACAGCCCTATAGCAATCAGCCCCAGCATTTT.

The chain uses TRBV9 and TRBJ2-1; 13 nucleotides agree with TRBD2. After removal of 0 bases from V and 10 bases from J, the junction contained 4 bases not matched to a gene. CDR1 is SGDLS and CDR2 is YYNGEE in the germline V gene. The CDR3 runs to 15 residues. This chain's CDR3 is CASSVVELAGGEQFF. The CDR3 DNA reads TGTGCCAGCAGCGTAGTTGAACTAGCGGGAGGGGAGCAGTTCTTC. The full variable domain, in which reference TRBV9 and TRBJ2-1 provide the parts outside the CDR3, is DSGVTQTPKHLITATGQRVTLRCSPRSGDLSVYWYQQSLDQGLQFLIQYYNGEERAKGNILERFSAQQFPDLHSELNLSSLELGDSALYFCASSVVELAGGEQFFGPGTRLTVL.

This clone has a single count. The V and J genes are TRBV6-6 and TRBJ2-5; 9 bases align to TRBD2. V lost 2 bases, J lost 4 bases, and 8 bases stayed unmatched. The germline gives CDR1 MNHNY, CDR2 SVGAGI (reference sequence). There are 16 residues in the CDR3. The CDR3 region has the DNA TGTGCCAGCAGTTACGGGGCGGGAGGGCCGATAGAGACCCAGTACTTC. Its translation: CASSYGAGGPIETQYF.

The chain joins TRBV28 to TRBJ2-7; 8 positions agree with TRBD1. Germline V gene lookup returns CDR1 MDHEN and CDR2 SYDVKM. V was pared by 3 bases and J by 3 bases, with 4 bases of the junction left unmatched. This CDR3 is built from 14 residues. CDR3 nucleotide sequence: TGTGCCAGCAGTTTCCGGGACAGGTTCTACGAGCAGTACTTC. This gives the protein CASSFRDRFYEQYF.

The chain is built from TRBV19 and TRBJ1-5; 10 nucleotides match TRBD1. CDR1 LNHDA and CDR2 SQIVND come from the germline V gene (reference sequence). The V gene end was trimmed by 7 bases and the J gene end by 6 bases; junction bases not matched to a gene: 6. CDR3 length: 14 residues. CDR3 region: CASKTRDRGQPQHF. CDR3 nucleotide sequence: TGTGCCAGTAAAACCAGGGACAGGGGTCAGCCCCAGCATTTT.

A single count supports this clone. The rearrangement joins TRBV5-8 to TRBJ2-7; D is uncertain. Germline lookup yields CDR1 SGHTS and CDR2 YDEGEE. This CDR3 contains 14 residues. Between the trimmed V and J ends, which lost 4 bases and 1 base, there was a span of 12 bases. The CDR3, as DNA: TGTGCCAGCAGCAACCCCGGGTCTTCCTACGAGCAGTACTTC. Its protein is CASSNPGSSYEQYF.

The chain combines TRBV6-4 with TRBJ2-1, with D perhaps matching TRBD1 (5 bases). Trimming shortened V by 0 bases and J by 6 bases, and 12 bases separated the two germline ends. Germline assignment: CDR1 MRHNA and CDR2 SNTAGT. CDR3 size: 15 residues. CDR3 coding DNA: TGTGCCAGCAGTGACTCGTGGGGCTCGGGCAATGAGCAGTTCTTC. Amino acids: CASSDSWGSGNEQFF.

V usage is TRBV10-2 and J usage is TRBJ2-3; 7 bases map to TRBD2. There are 15 residues in the CDR3. CDR1 is WSHSY and CDR2 is SAAADI in the germline V gene. The trim removed 3 bases at V and 0 bases at J, leaving 3 bases unmatched. CDR3 DNA: TGCGCCAGCAGTGATGGCGGGAGCAGCACAGATACGCAGTATTTT. Its protein product is CASSDGGSSTDTQYF.

This clone was detected once. The chain joins TRBV7-2 to TRBJ1-5, with 7 bases aligning to TRBD1. The CDR3 extends over 15 amino acids. In germline, CDR1 is SGHTA, CDR2 FQGNSA. With 1 base clipped from V and 5 bases from J, the junction kept 5 bases outside the gene matches. In DNA form, the CDR3 reads TGTGCCAGCAGCTTAGACGGACAGGACTATCAGCCCCAGCATTTT. This sequence encodes CASSLDGQDYQPQHF. Combining the CDR3 with reference TRBV7-2 and TRBJ1-5 gives the whole variable domain GAGVSQSPSNKVTEKGKDVELRCDPISGHTALYWYRQSLGQGLEFLIYFQGNSAPDKSGLPSDRFSAERTGGSVSTLTIQRTQQEDSAVYLCASSLDGQDYQPQHFGDGTRLSIL.

The chain carries TRBV10-1 and TRBJ2-2; D possibly corresponds to TRBD2 (6 bases). This CDR3 spans 15 amino acids. Germline CDR1 and CDR2: WNHNN and SYGVQD (reference sequence). The ends were cut back, 8 bases at V and 3 bases at J, with 16 bases in the middle. The chain's CDR3 is CASPERARYTGELFF. CDR3 sequence (DNA): TGCGCCAGCCCCGAGCGGGCAAGGTACACCGGGGAGCTGTTTTTT.

The chain combines TRBV6-5 with TRBJ2-7; possibly TRBD1 for D (5 bases). V dropped 10 bases and J dropped 3 bases, with 16 bases sitting between them. Per germline, CDR1 MNHEY and CDR2 SVGAGI. The CDR3 has 13 residues. In DNA form, the CDR3 reads TGTGCCAACGGACCGCCAGGGTACTACGAGCAGTACTTC. As protein: CANGPPGYYEQYF.

V usage is TRBV28 and J usage is TRBJ1-4; D gene unclear. The V gene's germline CDR1 is MDHEN and CDR2 SYDVKM. The CDR3 is 16 residues long. V dropped 7 bases and J dropped 0 bases, with 15 bases sitting between them. CDR3 in DNA: TGTGCCAGCACCTTCTCCCTAGGAGCAACTAATGAAAAACTGTTTTTT. Residues: CASTFSLGATNEKLFF. Full variable domain (remainder filled in from reference TRBV28 and TRBJ1-4): DVKVTQSSRYLVKRTGEKVFLECVQDMDHENMFWYRQDPGLGLRLIYFSYDVKMKEKGDIPEGYSVSREKKERFSLILESASTNQTSMYLCASTFSLGATNEKLFFGSGTQLSVL.

The J gene is TRBJ2-5, the V gene TRBV15; TRBD2 is a possible D gene (5 bases). V gave up 3 bases and J gave up 0 bases, with 11 bases separating them. Germline-derived CDR1 and CDR2 are LNHNV and YYDKDF (reference sequence). The CDR3 consists of 15 residues. The CDR3 DNA follows: TGTGCCACCAGCAGGGTGAGAGGGCACCAAGAGACCCAGTACTTC. Translated: CATSRVRGHQETQYF.